This passage covers 10 T cell receptor beta chains from one sample sequenced in a study of T cells in tuberculosis. Assay: immunoSEQ multiplex PCR; the TCRdb copy retains only in-frame clones and omits some. The repertoire holds tens of thousands of clones, with roughly 88% as singletons. After thawing and overnight rest, PBMC were stained with GMM-loaded CD1B tetramer, viability dye and anti-CD3 for sorting. CD1B tetramers were loaded with Rhodococcus equi-derived C32 glucose monomycolate. The sample comprised CD1b-GMM tetramer-negative cells sorted from PBMCs. Receptors originate from an adult woman with latent tuberculosis.

The V and J genes are TRBV19 and TRBJ2-2; 7 nucleotides agree with TRBD1. Per germline, CDR1 LNHDA and CDR2 SQIVND (reference sequence). This CDR3 region has 16 residues. V lost 3 bases to trimming and J lost 5 bases; unmatched junction nucleotides: 9. The CDR3 bases are TGTGCCAGTAGTATGATCCCCTGGGACAGAACCGGGGAGCTGTTTTTT. Translating gives CASSMIPWDRTGELFF.

V gene TRBV7-9 combines with J gene TRBJ1-1; D unclear. Germline-derived CDR1 and CDR2 are SEHNR and FQNEAQ (reference sequence). Trimming left V 10 bases short and J 4 bases short, with 13 bases between. The CDR3 spans 12 residues. The CDR3 sequence: CAIFGGRTEAFF. CDR3 sequence (DNA): TGTGCCATCTTCGGAGGGCGCACTGAAGCTTTCTTT.

This sequence joins TRBV11-2 and TRBJ2-3; 12 nucleotides line up with TRBD2. Trimming cost V 2 bases and J 2 bases; bases outside gene matches: 8. Germline values: CDR1 SGHAT, CDR2 FQNNGV. The CDR3 loop spans 18 amino acids. In DNA, the CDR3 is TGTGCCAGCAGCTTAAAGCTAGCGGGGGGGCCGAACACAGATACGCAGTATTTT. This encodes CASSLKLAGGPNTDTQYF.

CDR3: CASSDRGQGAWETQYF. The CDR3, as DNA: TGTGCCAGCAGCGACCGGGGACAGGGGGCTTGGGAGACCCAGTACTTC. V and J are TRBV9 and TRBJ2-5, with 12 bases matching TRBD1. The CDR3 extends over 16 amino acids. Germline CDR1 reads SGDLS; CDR2 reads YYNGEE. Losses at the gene ends were 3 bases for V and 5 bases for J; bases not matched to a gene: 8.

The chain employs TRBV5-1 and TRBJ2-1, with 8 bases lining up with TRBD2. In germline, CDR1 is SGHRS, CDR2 YFSETQ. Unmatched junction bases numbered 3, after V lost 1 base and J lost 3 bases. The CDR3 totals 15 residues. The CDR3: CASSLTRGGYNEQFF. In DNA, the CDR3 is TGCGCCAGCAGCTTGACACGGGGGGGCTACAATGAGCAGTTCTTC. Full variable domain (rest looked up from reference TRBV5-1 and TRBJ2-1): KAGVTQTPRYLIKTRGQQVTLSCSPISGHRSVSWYQQTPGQGLQFLFEYFSETQRNKGNFPGRFSGRQFSNSRSEMNVSTLELGDSALYLCASSLTRGGYNEQFFGPGTRLTVL.

A single count supports this clone. The chain couples TRBV27 to TRBJ2-5, with TRBD1 matching 9 bases. In germline, CDR1 is MNHEY, CDR2 SMNVEV (reference sequence). The J segment lost 7 bases and the V segment lost 9 bases, leaving 9 bases of the junction unmatched. This CDR3 contains 13 residues. The CDR3 reads CASKTGGLGTQYF. In nucleotides, the CDR3 is TGTGCCAGTAAGACAGGGGGATTGGGGACCCAGTACTTC.

In its sample, this clone ranks as medium-sized (0.01 to 0.1%). This chain joins TRBV6-4 and TRBJ2-1; 9 bases fit TRBD2. CDR3 length equals 16 residues. The J segment lost 4 bases and the V segment lost 3 bases, leaving 7 bases of the junction unmatched. In germline, CDR1 is MRHNA, CDR2 SNTAGT. CDR3 sequence reads: CASSEGASGEYNEQFF. CDR3 in DNA: TGTGCCAGCAGTGAGGGAGCTAGCGGGGAGTACAATGAGCAGTTCTTC.

The sample holds one count of this clone. V usage is TRBV5-1 and J usage is TRBJ2-1, with TRBD2 identical over 14 bases. CDR3 length: 21 residues. Trimming removed 0 bases from V and 1 base from J; junction bases left unmatched: 12. Germline V gives CDR1 SGHRS, CDR2 YFSETQ. The CDR3 sequence: CASSLGGTSGGLLISYNEQFF. Written as DNA, the CDR3 is TGCGCCAGCAGCTTGGGCGGGACTAGCGGGGGCCTACTGATTTCCTACAATGAGCAGTTCTTC.

This clone is a singleton in its sample. This CDR3 fails to terminate in the conserved phenylalanine or tryptophan, so it likely reflects a read error. The chain employs TRBV19 and TRBJ1-1, with D perhaps matching TRBD1 (5 bases). CDR3 length equals 14 residues. The germline V gene encodes CDR1 LNHDA and CDR2 SQIVND (reference sequence). V was pared by 10 bases and J by 0 bases, with 15 bases between. CDR3 in DNA: TGTGCCACAAATGATCGGGGGATGAACACTGAAGCTTTCCTT. It codes for CATNDRGMNTEAFL.

The J gene is TRBJ2-1, the V gene TRBV29-1; D possibly corresponds to TRBD2 (6 bases). The V and J ends lost 6 bases and 0 bases respectively, with 9 bases between them. The CDR3 runs 13 residues. CDR1 is SQVTM, CDR2 ANQGSEA, per germline. CDR3 residues: CSVLGGSYNEQFF. The CDR3, as DNA: TGCAGCGTCCTGGGGGGCTCCTACAATGAGCAGTTCTTC.